This T cell receptor (delta chain) was observed in a study of Vδ1+ human thymocytes. Points from the study as a whole: TRG sequences recurred across donors, whereas TRD sequences stayed essentially private. Thymic TRG and TRD repertoires appeared highly polyclonal, with Gaussian CDR3 length distributions. Around 20% of thymic delta-chain sequences were Vdelta2, with few Vdelta3, unlike blood Vdelta1+ controls.

Sequences come from RNA converted to cDNA by reverse transcription. The CDR3 regions were amplified by multiplex PCR from V-gene primers to a constant-region primer. TCRdb re-called clones from the multiplex PCR reads via CATT. The sample carries some 54,000 delta-chain clones, 15% to 20% recorded once. Alphabeta T cells were depleted, then CD3+ Vdelta1+ Vdelta2- thymocytes were FACS-sorted. The CDR3 runs 21 residues. Per germline, CDR1 TSWWSYY and CDR2 QGS. V shed 1 base and J 0 bases; nucleotides not matched to a gene: 15. A word on this clone: Its antigen is unknown.

This chain uses TRDV1 with TRDJ1; 12 bases align to TRDD3. The receptor comes from a boy younger than two who had congenital heart surgery. What was sequenced was Vdelta1+ gamma-delta thymocytes from the thymus. Subset here: FACS-sorted CD3+ TCRalphabeta- TCRVdelta1+ TCRVdelta2- thymocytes. CDR3 sequence reads: CALGEPLFPTGGYRYTDKLIF. CDR3 coding DNA: TGTGCTCTTGGGGAACCCCTATTTCCTACTGGGGGATACCGATACACCGATAAACTCATCTTT.